The 23 T cell receptor beta chains below come from one sample, sequenced in a study of T cells in Graves' hyperthyroidism and ophthalmopathy. TCR beta CDR3 regions were amplified from RNA transcripts. Initially, a first-round RT-PCR of the TCR CDR3 employed the HTBI primer set. TCRdb analysed the multiplex PCR reads with MiXCR anew, one entry per CDR3 protein. The table includes 550,000 to 650,000 distinct CDR3 sequences, around 15% detected once. The sample consisted of blood. The receptor set was obtained from a woman between 35 and 50 years old with Graves' hyperthyroidism.

This clonotype was seen at least ten times. The V gene is TRBV20-1, the J gene TRBJ1-4, with 7 bases fitting TRBD1. The junction had 6 bases not matched to a gene; V was cut back by 0 bases and J by 8 bases. The CDR3 covers 14 residues. Germline-derived CDR1 and CDR2 are DFQATT and SNEGSKA (reference sequence). CDR3: CSARDSGTVEKLFF. The CDR3 bases are TGCAGTGCTAGAGATAGTGGGACAGTCGAAAAACTGTTTTTT.

This clonotype was seen many times. This sequence joins TRBV30 and TRBJ1-1, with 8 nucleotides matching TRBD1. This CDR3 has 13 amino acids. V trimming: 4 bases; J trimming: 0 bases; junction bases outside the gene matches: 1. Germline V lookup: CDR1 GTSNPN, CDR2 SVGIG (reference sequence). CDR3: CAWTGGLNTEAFF. The CDR3 coding sequence is TGTGCCTGGACAGGGGGCTTGAACACTGAAGCTTTCTTT.

This clonotype was found many times. The chain carries TRBV6-1 and TRBJ2-3; TRBD2 matches 10 bases. With 11 bases clipped from V and 1 base from J, the junction kept 9 bases outside the gene matches. The CDR3 has 15 residues. The V gene's germline CDR1 is MNHNS and CDR2 SASEGT. The CDR3 loop is CASSILAGGTDTQYF. As DNA, the CDR3 is TGTGCCTCCTCGATCCTAGCGGGAGGCACAGATACGCAGTATTTT.

In this sample, this clonotype turned up many times. The chain carries TRBV6-1 and TRBJ2-7; 8 nucleotides line up with TRBD1. Germline V lookup: CDR1 MNHNS, CDR2 SASEGT. V lost 6 bases to trimming and J lost 0 bases; unmatched junction nucleotides: 13. This CDR3 has 17 amino acids. This CDR3 is CASSPVIGQGLSYEQYF. As DNA, the CDR3 is TGTGCCAGCAGCCCGGTAATAGGACAGGGCCTCTCCTACGAGCAGTACTTC.

This clonotype was observed a handful of times. This chain uses TRBV10-3 with TRBJ1-2; D not resolved. The CDR3 runs to 15 residues. Germline CDR1 is ENHRY and CDR2 is SYGVKD. The ends were cut back, 0 bases at V and 4 bases at J, with 12 bases in the middle. The CDR3 DNA reads as TGTGCCATCAGTGAGTCGTTTTGGTTTTGCTATGGCTACACCTTC. Its protein product is CAISESFWFCYGYTF.

There are many counts of this clonotype. The chain couples TRBV24-1 to TRBJ2-3, with 8 bases matching TRBD2. The V and J ends lost 4 bases and 2 bases, in that order; junction bases with no gene match: 7. The CDR3 spans 16 residues. Germline loops: CDR1 KGHDR, CDR2 SFDVKD. As DNA, the CDR3 is TGTGCCACCAGTGAGTCTAGCGGGCTATACACAGATACGCAGTATTTT. It encodes CATSESSGLYTDTQYF.

The sample holds many counts of this clonotype. The rearrangement joins TRBV11-2 to TRBJ2-5; 7 nucleotides line up with TRBD2. Germline V gene lookup returns CDR1 SGHAT and CDR2 FQNNGV. The CDR3 extends over 15 amino acids. Trimming cost V 5 bases and J 1 base; bases outside gene matches: 7. The DNA of the CDR3 is TGTGCCAGCAGCCCCTCCCCGGGAGGCCAAGAGACCCAGTACTTC. Translating gives CASSPSPGGQETQYF.

With respect to this clonotype: Just one base apart from a much larger clone, this may be a read error. The chain is built from TRBV3-1 and TRBJ2-5; possible D gene TRBD2, 5 bases. Germline V gene sequence: CDR1 LGHDT, CDR2 YNNKEL (reference sequence). The CDR3 runs to 15 residues. The CDR3 protein is CASSQVSRAKETQCF. The DNA for the CDR3 is TGTGCCAGCAGCCAAGTATCGAGGGCTAAAGAGACCCAGTGCTTC.

This clonotype was seen at least ten times. The chain carries TRBV7-3 and TRBJ2-5; D gene uncertain. The CDR3 contains 13 residues. CDR1 and CDR2 (germline): SGHTA, FQGTGA. The germline V and J ends were trimmed by 5 bases and 5 bases, with 12 bases remaining between them. CDR3 loop: CASSERVMETQYF. In DNA form, the CDR3 reads TGTGCCAGCAGCGAACGCGTCATGGAGACCCAGTACTTC.

Turning to this clonotype: A single base separates this from a much larger clone, so it may be a read error. The V gene is TRBV12-3 or TRBV12-4, the J gene TRBJ2-7; D may be TRBD1 (5 bases). V was trimmed by 3 bases and J by 3 bases, leaving 12 bases between them. There are 14 residues in the CDR3. The CDR3 coding sequence is TGTGCCAGCAGTTTCCAGGGCGACCTCTACGAGCAGTACTTC. The encoded protein is CASSFQGDLYEQYF.

This clonotype was detected only a few times. The genes are TRBV5-1 and TRBJ2-1; 10 nucleotides align to TRBD2. The CDR3 is made up of 17 amino acids. Germline CDR1 and CDR2: SGHRS and YFSETQ. The V gene end was trimmed by 0 bases and the J gene end by 3 bases; junction bases not matched to a gene: 6. The CDR3 protein is CASSLGTWTSGYNEQFF. The CDR3 DNA sequence: TGCGCCAGCAGCTTGGGGACGTGGACTAGCGGCTACAATGAGCAGTTCTTC.

At least ten counts were recorded for this clonotype. J is TRBJ2-1 and V is TRBV18; 10 bases match TRBD1. The CDR3 is 15 amino acids. The germline V gene has CDR1 KGHSH and CDR2 LQKENI. V gave up 6 bases and J gave up 10 bases; unmatched junction bases: 12. CDR3 nucleotides: TGTGCCAGCTCCCTCAGTTCCGGGACAGGGGAAGAGCAGTTCTTC. Encoded protein: CASSLSSGTGEEQFF. Based on the CDR3 plus reference TRBV18 and TRBJ2-1, the full variable domain is NAGVMQNPRHLVRRRGQEARLRCSPMKGHSHVYWYRQLPEEGLKFMVYLQKENIIDESGMPKERFSAEFPKEGPSILRIQQVVRGDSAAYFCASSLSSGTGEEQFFGPGTRLTVL.

This clonotype was counted ten times or more. The genes are TRBV3-1 and TRBJ1-4, with TRBD1 matching 12 bases. This CDR3 is built from 16 residues. V lost 2 bases to trimming and J lost 7 bases; unmatched junction nucleotides: 5. CDR1 and CDR2 from the germline V gene are LGHDT and YNNKEL (reference sequence). In DNA, the CDR3 is TGTGCCAGCAGCCAACGGGACAGGGGGCTCGCTGAAAAACTGTTTTTT. The encoded protein is CASSQRDRGLAEKLFF.

As for this clonotype: This may stem from a read error, because a much larger clone lies one nucleotide away. The rearrangement joins TRBV5-1 to TRBJ1-1; tentative D call: TRBD1 (5 bases). Trimming removed 0 bases at V and 4 bases at J, with 13 bases between. This CDR3 comprises 15 residues. Germline V gene sequence: CDR1 SGHRS, CDR2 YFSETQ. Here the CDR3 reads CASSLAVSGSTEAFF. CDR3 DNA sequence: TGCGCCAGCAGCTTGGCTGTGTCAGGGAGCACTGAAGCTTTCTTT.

The rearrangement links TRBV13 to TRBJ2-2; D is ambiguous. Germline V lookup: CDR1 PRHDT, CDR2 FYEKMQ (reference sequence). V was cut by 2 bases and J by 5 bases, with 9 bases left in between. The CDR3 runs to 14 residues. The CDR3 sequence: CASSLIVGTGELFF. For the CDR3, the DNA is TGTGCCAGCAGCTTAATCGTGGGGACCGGGGAGCTGTTTTTT.

The rearrangement links TRBV4-1 to TRBJ1-1, with a tentative D call TRBD1 (5 bases). Germline-derived CDR1 and CDR2 are MGHRA and YSYEKL. V lost 0 bases and J lost 6, with 20 bases in between. This CDR3 is built from 17 residues. CDR3 sequence reads: CASSQEEGQGYLSEAFF. DNA of the CDR3: TGCGCCAGCAGCCAAGAGGAGGGGCAGGGATATTTATCTGAAGCTTTCTTT.

At least ten counts were recorded for this clonotype. The chain has TRBV27 and TRBJ2-5; D assignment may be TRBD1 or TRBD2 (7 bases each). V lost 6 bases, J lost 2 bases, and 28 bases lay in between. Germline V CDR1 and CDR2: MNHEY, SMNVEV (reference sequence). There are 19 residues in the CDR3. The chain's CDR3 is CASSRGGGGMFPSQETQYF. The CDR3 DNA is TGTGCCAGCAGCCGCGGGGGAGGGGGCATGTTCCCCTCGCAAGAGACCCAGTACTTC.

This chain links TRBV7-9 with TRBJ1-1; no clear D gene. The CDR3 contains 16 residues. V lost 1 base and J 11 bases, leaving 23 bases between the germline ends. The germline CDR1 and CDR2 sequences are SEHNR and FQNEAQ (reference sequence). CDR3 DNA sequence: TGTGCCAGCAGCTTAGGGCGCGGTCCCGCGAACACCGGGGCTTTCTTT. It encodes CASSLGRGPANTGAFF.

DNA for the CDR3: TGTGCCAGCAGCGTAGATGGGACAGGAACCTACGAGCAGTACTTC. It translates to CASSVDGTGTYEQYF. This chain uses TRBV9 with TRBJ2-7; TRBD1 matches at 8 bases. CDR3 size: 15 residues. The V gene's germline CDR1 is SGDLS and CDR2 YYNGEE. V lost 0 bases and J lost 2; bases outside the gene matches: 4.

This clonotype was seen a handful of times. An end of the junction does not agree with germline; a read error may underlie this. This rearrangement joins TRBV7-8 to TRBJ2-5, with D possibly TRBD2 on 5 matching bases. The CDR3 covers 14 residues. Germline V CDR1 and CDR2: SGHVS, FQNEAQ. CDR3 protein: CASSQNTLVETQYF. In DNA form, the CDR3 reads TGCGCCAGCAGCCAGAACACACTAGTAGAGACCCAGTACTTC.

This clonotype has a count of ten or more. The V and J genes are TRBV20-1 and TRBJ1-2; 7 bases match TRBD1. J was trimmed by 7 bases and V by 2 bases; bases with no gene match: 4. The V gene's germline CDR1 is DFQATT and CDR2 SNEGSKA (reference sequence). The CDR3 totals 12 residues. In DNA form, the CDR3 reads TGCAGTGCTAGACAGGACAGGTCTGGCTACACCTTC. Encoded protein: CSARQDRSGYTF.

This clonotype occurred a few times. V is TRBV20-1 and J is TRBJ2-7; unclear D gene. This CDR3 comprises 13 residues. V lost 2 bases and J lost 5, with 13 bases in between. Germline CDR1 reads DFQATT; CDR2 reads SNEGSKA (reference sequence). The DNA for the CDR3 is TGCAGTGCTAGACACTCAAGGTCCCACGAGCAGTACTTC. Its translation is CSARHSRSHEQYF.

The gene calls are TRBV19 and TRBJ2-1; TRBD2 is a possible D gene (5 bases). The germline gives CDR1 LNHDA, CDR2 SQIVND (reference sequence). V was pared by 6 bases and J by 7 bases, with 16 bases between. This CDR3 is built from 14 residues. CDR3 nucleotide sequence: TGTGCCAGTAGCTTCCGGACTGATTTGAATGAGCAGTTCTTC. It yields the protein CASSFRTDLNEQFF.